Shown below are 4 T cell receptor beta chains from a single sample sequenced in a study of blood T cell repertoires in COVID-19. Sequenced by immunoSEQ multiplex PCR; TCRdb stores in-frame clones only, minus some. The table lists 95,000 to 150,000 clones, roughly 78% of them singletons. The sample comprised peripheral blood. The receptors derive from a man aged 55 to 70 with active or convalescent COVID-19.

CDR3 sequence: CASSPSDRGPTYEQYF. CDR3 in DNA: TGCGCCAGCAGCCCCTCGGACAGGGGGCCTACCTACGAGCAGTACTTC. The gene calls are TRBV5-1 and TRBJ2-7, with 11 positions matching TRBD1. Germline V CDR1 and CDR2: SGHRS, YFSETQ. The CDR3 totals 16 residues. V was clipped by 4 bases and J by 2 bases; unmatched bases: 8.

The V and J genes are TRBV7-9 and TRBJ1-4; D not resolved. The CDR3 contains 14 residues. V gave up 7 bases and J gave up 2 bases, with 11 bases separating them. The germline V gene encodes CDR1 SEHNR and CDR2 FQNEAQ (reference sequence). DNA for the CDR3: TGTGCCAGCACATCCGGGTGGACTAATGAAAAACTGTTTTTT. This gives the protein CASTSGWTNEKLFF.

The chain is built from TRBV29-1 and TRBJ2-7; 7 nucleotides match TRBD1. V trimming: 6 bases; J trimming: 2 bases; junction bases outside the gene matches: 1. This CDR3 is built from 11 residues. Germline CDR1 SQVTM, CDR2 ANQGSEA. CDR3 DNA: TGCAGCGTCGGGACAGCCTACGAGCAGTACTTC. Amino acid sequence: CSVGTAYEQYF.

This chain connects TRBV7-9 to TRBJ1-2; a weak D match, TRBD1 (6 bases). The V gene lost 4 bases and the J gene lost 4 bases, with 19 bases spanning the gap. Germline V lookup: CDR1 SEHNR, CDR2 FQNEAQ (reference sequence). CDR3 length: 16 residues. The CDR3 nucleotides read TGTGCCAGCAGCTCAGCAAAGGGGGACGGCGTCTATGGCTACACCTTC. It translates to CASSSAKGDGVYGYTF.